Sequencing of this T cell receptor (beta chain) was carried out in a study of immune evolution from preneoplasia to lung adenocarcinoma. Study summary: HLA loss of heterozygosity: over 5.5% AIS, approximately 15% MIA, about 35% ADC, none AAH. Study-wide points: Top clone frequencies peaked in normal lung, apparently declining through invasive adenocarcinoma.

A note on this clone: Antigen unknown.

Produced via immunoSEQ multiplex PCR; TCRdb's table is partial and in-frame only. Of around 4,000 clones listed, about 80% were seen once; the top ten hold roughly 3.3%. CDR3 length: 13 amino acids. Trimming removed 3 bases at V and 2 bases at J, with 7 bases between. The germline V gene has CDR1 SNHLY and CDR2 FYNNEI. The receptor's source is a person in their sixties with lung adenocarcinoma. Sequencing used FFPE minimally invasive lung adenocarcinoma tissue. This chain uses TRBV2 with TRBJ1-2; D remains unclear. CDR3 region: CASSEGTNYGYTF. The CDR3 nucleotides are TGTGCCAGCAGTGAGGGCACAAACTATGGCTACACCTTC.